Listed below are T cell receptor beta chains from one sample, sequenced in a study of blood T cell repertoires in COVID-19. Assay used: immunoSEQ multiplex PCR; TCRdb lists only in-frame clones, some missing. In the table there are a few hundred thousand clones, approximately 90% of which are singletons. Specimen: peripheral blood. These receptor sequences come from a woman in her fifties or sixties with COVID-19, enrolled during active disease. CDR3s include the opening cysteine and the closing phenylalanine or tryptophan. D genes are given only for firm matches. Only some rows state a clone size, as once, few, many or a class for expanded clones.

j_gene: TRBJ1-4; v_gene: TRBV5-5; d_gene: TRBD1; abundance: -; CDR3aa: CASSAAGQSNEKLFF; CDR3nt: TGTGCCAGCAGTGCCGCGGGACAGTCTAATGAAAAACTGTTTTTT
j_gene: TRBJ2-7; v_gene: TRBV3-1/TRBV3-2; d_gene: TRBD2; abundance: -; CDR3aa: CASSLLGTSGIRYEQYF; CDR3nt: TGTGCCAGCAGCCTCCTGGGGACTAGCGGGATAAGGTACGAGCAGTACTTC
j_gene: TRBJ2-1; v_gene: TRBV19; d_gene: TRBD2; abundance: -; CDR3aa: CASSLKGGTSGRVAYNEQFF; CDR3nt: TGTGCCAGTAGTCTCAAAGGGGGGACTAGCGGGAGGGTAGCCTACAATGAGCAGTTCTTC
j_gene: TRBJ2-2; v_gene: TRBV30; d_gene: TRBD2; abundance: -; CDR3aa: CAWSVSAGVNTGELFF; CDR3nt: TGTGCCTGGAGTGTGTCGGCGGGAGTGAACACCGGGGAGCTGTTTTTT
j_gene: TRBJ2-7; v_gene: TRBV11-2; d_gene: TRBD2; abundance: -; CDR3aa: CASSLDGAGGYEQYF; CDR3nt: TGTGCCAGCAGCTTAGATGGGGCGGGAGGGTACGAGCAGTACTTC
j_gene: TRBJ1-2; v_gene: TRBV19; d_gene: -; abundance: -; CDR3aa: CASSMGGTYGYTF; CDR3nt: TGTGCCAGTAGTATGGGGGGTACCTATGGCTACACCTTC
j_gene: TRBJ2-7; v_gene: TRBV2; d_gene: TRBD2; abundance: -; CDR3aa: CASSERGTTFHEQYF; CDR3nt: TGTGCCAGCAGTGAACGCGGGACTACTTTCCACGAGCAGTACTTC
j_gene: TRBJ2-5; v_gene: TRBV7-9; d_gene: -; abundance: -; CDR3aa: CASSLPRGVQETQYF; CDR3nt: TGTGCCAGCAGCTTACCGCGGGGAGTCCAAGAGACCCAGTACTTC
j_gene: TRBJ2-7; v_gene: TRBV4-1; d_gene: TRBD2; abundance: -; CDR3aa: CASSQGTSRQYEQYF; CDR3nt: TGCGCCAGCAGCCAAGGGACTAGCAGGCAATACGAGCAGTACTTC
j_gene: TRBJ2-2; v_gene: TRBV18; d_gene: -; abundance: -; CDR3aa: CASSPRTDTGELFF; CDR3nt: TGTGCCAGCTCACCACGGACAGACACCGGGGAGCTGTTTTTT
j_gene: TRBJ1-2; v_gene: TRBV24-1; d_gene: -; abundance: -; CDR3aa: CATSDPGFGYTF; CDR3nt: TGTGCCACCAGTGATCCAGGGTTTGGCTACACCTTC
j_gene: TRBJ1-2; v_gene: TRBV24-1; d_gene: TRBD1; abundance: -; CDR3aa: CATSDSGTGSKGYTF; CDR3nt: TGTGCCACCAGTGACTCCGGGACAGGGTCGAAGGGCTACACCTTC
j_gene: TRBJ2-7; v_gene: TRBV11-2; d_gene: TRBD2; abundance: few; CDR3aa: CASSARLAGNLDEQYF; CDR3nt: TGTGCCAGCAGCGCCCGACTAGCGGGTAACCTCGACGAGCAGTACTTC
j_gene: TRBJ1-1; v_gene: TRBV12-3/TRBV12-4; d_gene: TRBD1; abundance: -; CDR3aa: CASSHGQVTEAFF; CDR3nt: TGTGCCAGCAGTCACGGACAGGTCACTGAAGCTTTCTTT
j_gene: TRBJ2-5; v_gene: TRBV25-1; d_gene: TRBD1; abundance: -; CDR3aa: CASSLAGTGEETQYF; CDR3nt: TGTGCCAGCAGTCTTGCAGGGACAGGGGAAGAGACCCAGTACTTC
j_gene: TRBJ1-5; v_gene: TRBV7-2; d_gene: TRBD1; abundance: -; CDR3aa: CASSPGQLNQPQHF; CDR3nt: TGTGCCAGCAGCCCGGGACAGCTCAATCAGCCCCAGCATTTT
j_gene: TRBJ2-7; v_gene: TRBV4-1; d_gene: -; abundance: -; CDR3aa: CASSQEGAGRSYEQYF; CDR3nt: TGCGCCAGCAGCCAAGAAGGGGCGGGACGCTCCTACGAGCAGTACTTC
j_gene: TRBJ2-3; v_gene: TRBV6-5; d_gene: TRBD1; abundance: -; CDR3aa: CASSYGPGQLTDTQYF; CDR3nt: TGTGCCAGCAGTTACGGGCCGGGACAGCTCACAGATACGCAGTATTTT
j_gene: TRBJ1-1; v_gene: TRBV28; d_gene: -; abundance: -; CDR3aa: CASSNRQALNTEAFF; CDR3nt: TGTGCCAGCAGTAACCGACAGGCCTTGAACACTGAAGCTTTCTTT
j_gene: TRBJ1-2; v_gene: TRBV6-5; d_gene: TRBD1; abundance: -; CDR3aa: CASSYDRGRMDGYTF; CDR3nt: TGTGCCAGCAGTTACGACAGGGGGCGAATGGATGGCTACACCTTC
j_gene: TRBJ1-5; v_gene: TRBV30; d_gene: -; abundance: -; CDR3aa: CAWTKGGSSNQPQHF; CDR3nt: TGTGCCTGGACCAAAGGGGGTTCTAGCAATCAGCCCCAGCATTTT
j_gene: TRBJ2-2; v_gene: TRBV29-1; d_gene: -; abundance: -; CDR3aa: CSVEDRYTGELFF; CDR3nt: TGCAGCGTTGAGGACAGATACACCGGGGAGCTGTTTTTT
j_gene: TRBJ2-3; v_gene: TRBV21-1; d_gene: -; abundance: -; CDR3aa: CASSSPGLAGTLGDTQYF; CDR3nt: TGTGCCAGCAGCAGCCCGGGACTAGCGGGTACCCTCGGGGATACGCAGTATTTT
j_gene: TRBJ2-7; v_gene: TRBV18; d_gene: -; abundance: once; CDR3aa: CASSPGQKYEQYF; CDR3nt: TGTGCCAGCTCACCGGGGCAGAAGTACGAGCAGTACTTC
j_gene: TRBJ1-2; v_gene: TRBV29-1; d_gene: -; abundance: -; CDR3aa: CSVVPGRLLNYGYTF; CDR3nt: TGCAGCGTTGTGCCAGGCCGGCTGCTCAACTATGGCTACACCTTC
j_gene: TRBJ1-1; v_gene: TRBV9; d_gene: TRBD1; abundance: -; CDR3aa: CASSVVSGGMNTEAFF; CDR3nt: TGTGCCAGCAGCGTAGTGTCAGGGGGAATGAACACTGAAGCTTTCTTT
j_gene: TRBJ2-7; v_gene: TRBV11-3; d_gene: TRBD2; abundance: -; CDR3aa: CARVGRAADEQYF; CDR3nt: TGTGCCAGGGTCGGGAGGGCCGCGGACGAGCAGTACTTC
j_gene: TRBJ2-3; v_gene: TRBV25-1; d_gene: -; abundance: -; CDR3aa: CASSEFKRGGTSTDTQYF; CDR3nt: TGTGCCAGCAGTGAATTTAAACGGGGCGGGACTAGCACAGATACGCAGTATTTT
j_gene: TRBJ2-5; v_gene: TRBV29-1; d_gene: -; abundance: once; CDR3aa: CSVDFQREETQYF; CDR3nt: TGCAGCGTTGATTTTCAGCGGGAAGAGACCCAGTACTTC
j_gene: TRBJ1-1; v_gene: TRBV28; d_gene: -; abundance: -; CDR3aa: CASTLSLGVYTEAFF; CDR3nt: TGTGCCAGCACACTTAGCCTTGGTGTTTACACTGAAGCTTTCTTT
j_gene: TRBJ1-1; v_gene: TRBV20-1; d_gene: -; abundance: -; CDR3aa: CSASWQGGVTEAFF; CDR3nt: TGCAGTGCTAGTTGGCAGGGAGGGGTCACTGAAGCTTTCTTT
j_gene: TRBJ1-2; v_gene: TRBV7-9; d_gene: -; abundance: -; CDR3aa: CASSLVADTANYGYTF; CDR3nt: TGTGCCAGCAGCTTAGTGGCGGACACTGCTAACTATGGCTACACCTTC
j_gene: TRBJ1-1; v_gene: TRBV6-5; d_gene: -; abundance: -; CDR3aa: CASSPRQTMNTEAFF; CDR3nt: TGTGCCAGCAGTCCCCGACAGACCATGAACACTGAAGCTTTCTTT
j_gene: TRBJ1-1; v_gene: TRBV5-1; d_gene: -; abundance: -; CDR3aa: CASSLGVNTEAFF; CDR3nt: TGCGCCAGCAGCTTGGGAGTGAACACTGAAGCTTTCTTT
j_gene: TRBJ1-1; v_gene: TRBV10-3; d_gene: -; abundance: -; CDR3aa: CAIRATGNTEAFF; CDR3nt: TGTGCCATCAGAGCGACGGGAAACACTGAAGCTTTCTTT
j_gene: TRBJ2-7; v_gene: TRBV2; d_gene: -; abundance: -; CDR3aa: CASSEPEGQKREQYF; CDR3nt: TGTGCCAGCAGTGAACCGGAGGGCCAGAAGCGCGAGCAGTACTTC
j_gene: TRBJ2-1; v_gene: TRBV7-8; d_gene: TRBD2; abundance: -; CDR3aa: CASSLALPGLAVYNEQFF; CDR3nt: TGTGCCAGCAGCTTAGCGCTACCGGGACTAGCGGTCTACAATGAGCAGTTCTTC
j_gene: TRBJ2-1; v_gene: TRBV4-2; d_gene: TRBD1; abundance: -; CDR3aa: CASSQLRDSSYNEQFF; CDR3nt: TGTGCCAGCAGCCAACTCCGGGACAGCTCCTACAATGAGCAGTTCTTC
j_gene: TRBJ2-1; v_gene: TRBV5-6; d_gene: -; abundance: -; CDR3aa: CASSGPLWRGQFF; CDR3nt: TGTGCCAGCAGCGGCCCCTTGTGGAGGGGGCAGTTCTTC
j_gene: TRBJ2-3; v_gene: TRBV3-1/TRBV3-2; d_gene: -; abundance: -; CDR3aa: CASSQERSGTDTQYF; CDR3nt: TGTGCCAGCAGCCAAGAGAGGTCCGGCACAGATACGCAGTATTTT
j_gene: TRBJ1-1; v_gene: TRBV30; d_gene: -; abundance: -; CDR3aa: CAWSVTGSTEAFF; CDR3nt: TGTGCCTGGAGTGTTACAGGGAGCACTGAAGCTTTCTTT